This T cell receptor (beta chain) emerged from a study of control samples from healthy donors and cancer patients. TCRdb keeps only in-frame clones here, not all; method: immunoSEQ multiplex PCR. The sample consists of around 40,000 clones, about 91% of them appearing once. The V gene lost 3 bases and the J gene lost 0 bases, with 18 bases spanning the gap. Germline loops: CDR1 MDHEN, CDR2 SYDVKM. This CDR3 comprises 18 residues. V usage is TRBV28 and J usage is TRBJ1-3, with D perhaps TRBD1 (5 bases). Sequencing was done on a sample of PBMCs. This sequence originates from a woman between 40 and 55 years old with head and neck cancer. The CDR3 spells CASSFPRNIRDSGNTIYF. Here the CDR3 DNA reads TGTGCCAGCAGTTTCCCTCGAAACATCAGGGACTCTGGAAACACCATATATTTT.